Below, 20 T cell receptor beta chains from the same sample are listed, as sequenced in a study of STAT5B mutations in CD4+ large granular lymphocyte leukemia (dated by TCRdb to between 2020 and 2023). Receptors were amplified or captured by the immunoSEQ multiplex PCR assay. Sourced from immuneACCESS, this table was stored by TCRdb with only in-frame sequences that have V and J called. A share of the clones is absent; for the studies checked, an unresolved V gene accounts for under half, and the remainder has no known explanation. In this sample the table shows tens of thousands of clones, around four fifths of which occur a single time. Of the sample, roughly 2% is held by the ten largest clones. The sequenced sample was CD4+ T cells from blood buffy coats. These TCRs come from a human donor in good health.

J is TRBJ2-2 and V is TRBV7-9; TRBD2 might be the D (5 bases). CDR1 is SEHNR, CDR2 FQNEAQ, per germline (reference sequence). The CDR3 is made up of 16 amino acids. V shed 1 base and J shed 1 base, with 10 bases lying between them. The CDR3 loop is CASSLDGRGNTGELFF. CDR3 DNA sequence: TGTGCCAGCAGCTTAGATGGGAGAGGGAACACCGGGGAGCTGTTTTTT.

This clone was detected a few times. The rearrangement joins TRBV30 to TRBJ2-7; the match to TRBD1 covers 8 bases. CDR3 length: 15 amino acids. Germline CDR1 GTSNPN, CDR2 SVGIG (reference sequence). V gave up 1 base and J gave up 0 bases; unmatched junction bases: 5. The CDR3 DNA reads TGTGCCTGGAGTGGACAGGGGAAAAGCTCCTACGAGCAGTACTTC. Translated, it gives CAWSGQGKSSYEQYF. The variable domain in full, completed from reference TRBV30 and TRBJ2-7, reads SQTIHQWPATLVQPVGSPLSLECTVEGTSNPNLYWYRQAAGRGLQLLFYSVGIGQISSEVPQNLSASRPQDRQFILSSKKLLLSDSGFYLCAWSGQGKSSYEQYFGPGTRLTVT.

V is TRBV7-8 and J is TRBJ2-2; 7 nucleotides align to TRBD1. Per germline, CDR1 SGHVS and CDR2 FQNEAQ. This CDR3 has 14 residues. J gave up 3 bases and V 4 bases, and 2 bases lay outside the gene matches. CDR3 in DNA: TGTGCCAGCAGCTCCGGGACAGACACCGGGGAGCTGTTTTTT. It codes for CASSSGTDTGELFF. Full variable domain (remainder filled in from reference TRBV7-8 and TRBJ2-2): GAGVSQSPRYKVAKRGQDVALRCDPISGHVSLFWYQQALGQGPEFLTYFQNEAQLDKSGLPSDRFFAERPEGSVSTLKIQRTQQEDSAVYLCASSSGTDTGELFFGEGSRLTVL.

This clone was seen a few times. This chain uses TRBV5-4 with TRBJ2-7, with 7 bases fitting TRBD2. Germline CDR1 is SGHNT and CDR2 is YYREEE (reference sequence). The CDR3 contains 13 residues. V shed 3 bases and J 9 bases; nucleotides not matched to a gene: 9. As DNA, the CDR3 is TGTGCCAGCAGCTCACAGACTAGCCTGCGGCAGTACTTC. It translates to CASSSQTSLRQYF.

J is TRBJ2-3 and V is TRBV7-6; TRBD2 matches at 13 bases. The CDR3 contains 21 residues. Looked up from germline, CDR1 is SGHVS and CDR2 is FNYEAQ. Losses at the gene ends were 5 bases for V and 2 bases for J; bases not matched to a gene: 19. CDR3 nucleotides: TGTGCCAGCAGCCAAATCAATCCGGGACTAGCGGGGTCCCGGGACACAGATACGCAGTATTTT. Its protein product is CASSQINPGLAGSRDTDTQYF.

The V call is TRBV13, the J call TRBJ2-7; D gene uncertain. The CDR3 length is 14 residues. CDR1 and CDR2 (germline): PRHDT, FYEKMQ (reference sequence). The V and J ends lost 2 bases and 0 bases respectively, with 8 bases between them. The CDR3 is CASSLPGGSYEQYF. The CDR3 coding sequence is TGTGCCAGCAGCTTACCCGGCGGCTCCTACGAGCAGTACTTC.

This clone was detected only once. This rearrangement joins TRBV7-9 to TRBJ2-2, with 9 bases lining up with TRBD1. CDR1 and CDR2 from the germline V gene are SEHNR and FQNEAQ (reference sequence). Unmatched junction bases numbered 9, after V lost 3 bases and J lost 4 bases. The CDR3 has 17 amino acids. The CDR3 sequence: CASSLSGTGTSTGELFF. As DNA, the CDR3 is TGTGCCAGCAGCTTGTCCGGGACAGGGACCTCCACCGGGGAGCTGTTTTTT. The variable domain in full, with the rest retrieved from reference TRBV7-9 and TRBJ2-2, is DTGVSQNPRHKITKRGQNVTFRCDPISEHNRLYWYRQTLGQGPEFLTYFQNEAQLEKSRLLSDRFSAERPKGSFSTLEIQRTEQGDSAMYLCASSLSGTGTSTGELFFGEGSRLTVL.

The V call is TRBV6-5, the J call TRBJ2-7; TRBD1 agrees at 8 bases. Germline-derived CDR1 and CDR2 are MNHEY and SVGAGI. With V trimmed by 0 bases and J by 5 bases, 3 bases remained unmatched. The CDR3 extends over 14 amino acids. The CDR3 DNA follows: TGTGCCAGCAGTTACTCTGGGACAGGACACGAGCAGTACTTC. Its protein is CASSYSGTGHEQYF.

This clone was seen only a few times. The gene calls are TRBV19 and TRBJ1-5; D gene ambiguous. Trimming took 4 bases from V and 1 from J, leaving 14 bases between them. The length of the CDR3 is 16 residues. CDR1 and CDR2 from the germline V gene are LNHDA and SQIVND (reference sequence). For the CDR3, the DNA is TGTGCCAGTAGTACCAGAGACACTATAAGCAATCAGCCCCAGCATTTT. This translates into CASSTRDTISNQPQHF.

V is TRBV5-6 and J is TRBJ2-5, with unresolved D. Germline V gene data show CDR1 as SGHDT and CDR2 as YYEEEE. The CDR3 is made up of 15 amino acids. V lost 0 bases to trimming and J lost 1 base, with 10 bases between them. This chain's CDR3 is CASSLVSRVQETQYF. The CDR3 DNA reads TGTGCCAGCAGCTTGGTGTCTCGGGTCCAAGAGACCCAGTACTTC.

The rearrangement links TRBV5-1 to TRBJ1-1; D not resolved. V was shortened by 0 bases and J by 0 bases, with 6 bases between the two germline ends. CDR3 length: 14 amino acids. Germline assignment: CDR1 SGHRS and CDR2 YFSETQ. CDR3 sequence: CASSLDSLNTEAFF. DNA of the CDR3: TGCGCCAGCAGCTTGGACAGTTTGAACACTGAAGCTTTCTTT.

This chain uses TRBV7-9 with TRBJ2-1, with 12 bases identical to TRBD2. The CDR3 spans 16 residues. The germline gives CDR1 SEHNR, CDR2 FQNEAQ (reference sequence). J was trimmed by 7 bases and V by 4 bases; bases with no gene match: 8. CDR3 sequence reads: CASSYLAGGPNNEQFF. The CDR3 nucleotides read TGTGCCAGCAGCTACCTAGCGGGAGGGCCCAATAATGAGCAGTTCTTC.

This clone has only a few counts. The rearrangement links TRBV19 to TRBJ1-2; D is perhaps TRBD1 (5 bases). The CDR3 sequence is 15 residues long. Trimming removed 6 bases at V and 8 bases at J, with 22 bases between. The germline V gene has CDR1 LNHDA and CDR2 SQIVND (reference sequence). The DNA for the CDR3 is TGTGCCAGTAGCATACCATCTCAATGGGGCCGAGGCTACACCTTC. It yields the protein CASSIPSQWGRGYTF.

The chain carries TRBV6-1 and TRBJ1-1; the D gene is possibly TRBD1 (5 bases). Trimming shortened V by 5 bases and J by 1 base, and 11 bases separated the two germline ends. Germline-derived CDR1 and CDR2 are MNHNS and SASEGT. There are 14 residues in the CDR3. This CDR3 reads CASSTGPPNTEAFF. The CDR3 DNA reads as TGTGCCAGCAGTACGGGACCGCCGAACACTGAAGCTTTCTTT.

This chain connects TRBV27 to TRBJ2-5; 8 positions match TRBD2. The junction had 16 bases not matched to a gene; V was cut back by 2 bases and J by 5 bases. Germline lookup yields CDR1 MNHEY and CDR2 SMNVEV (reference sequence). The CDR3 is 18 amino acids. The CDR3 DNA is TGTGCCAGCAGTTTAAAGGCGGCTTACGGGAGGGAGAACGAGACCCAGTACTTC. It translates to CASSLKAAYGRENETQYF.

This clone was detected a few times. The V call is TRBV5-1, the J call TRBJ1-2; no clear D. Trimming removed 0 bases from V and 4 bases from J, with 13 bases in between. The CDR3 runs 15 residues. CDR1 and CDR2 from the germline V gene are SGHRS and YFSETQ. The CDR3 spells CASSLEGYSGYGYTF. The DNA for the CDR3 is TGCGCCAGCAGCTTGGAGGGCTATTCAGGCTATGGCTACACCTTC.

The chain links TRBV7-2 to TRBJ2-5; D ambiguous. CDR3 length equals 12 residues. Between the trimmed V and J ends, which lost 1 base and 8 bases, there was a span of 8 bases. Germline-derived CDR1 and CDR2 are SGHTA and FQGNSA. In nucleotides, the CDR3 is TGTGCCAGCAGCTTAGACGGCATTACCCAGTACTTC. This codes for CASSLDGITQYF. The whole variable domain, remainder taken from reference TRBV7-2 and TRBJ2-5, is GAGVSQSPSNKVTEKGKDVELRCDPISGHTALYWYRQSLGQGLEFLIYFQGNSAPDKSGLPSDRFSAERTGGSVSTLTIQRTQQEDSAVYLCASSLDGITQYFGPGTRLLVL.

The sample holds a few counts of this clone. The rearrangement links TRBV5-4 to TRBJ1-2, with D uncertain. V was shortened by 2 bases and J by 5 bases, with 10 bases between the two germline ends. The CDR3 has 13 residues. In germline, CDR1 is SGHNT, CDR2 YYREEE (reference sequence). The DNA of the CDR3 is TGTGCCAGCAGCTTTTGGGGATTTTATGGCTACACCTTC. It specifies CASSFWGFYGYTF.

The J gene is TRBJ2-3, the V gene TRBV10-2; D unresolved. In germline, CDR1 is WSHSY, CDR2 SAAADI. With 2 bases removed from V and 1 base from J, the gap between germline ends came to 7 bases. CDR3 length: 14 amino acids. Here the CDR3 DNA reads TGCGCCAGCAGTGAGGGAGCCGGCACAGATACGCAGTATTTT. It translates to CASSEGAGTDTQYF.

This clone appeared a few times. The V gene is TRBV4-1, the J gene TRBJ2-7, with 11 bases fitting TRBD2. V gave up 6 bases and J gave up 2 bases; unmatched junction bases: 3. Germline V lookup: CDR1 MGHRA, CDR2 YSYEKL. The CDR3 spans 14 residues. CDR3: CASRQTSGTYEQYF. As DNA, the CDR3 is TGCGCCAGCAGACAGACTAGCGGGACCTACGAGCAGTACTTC.